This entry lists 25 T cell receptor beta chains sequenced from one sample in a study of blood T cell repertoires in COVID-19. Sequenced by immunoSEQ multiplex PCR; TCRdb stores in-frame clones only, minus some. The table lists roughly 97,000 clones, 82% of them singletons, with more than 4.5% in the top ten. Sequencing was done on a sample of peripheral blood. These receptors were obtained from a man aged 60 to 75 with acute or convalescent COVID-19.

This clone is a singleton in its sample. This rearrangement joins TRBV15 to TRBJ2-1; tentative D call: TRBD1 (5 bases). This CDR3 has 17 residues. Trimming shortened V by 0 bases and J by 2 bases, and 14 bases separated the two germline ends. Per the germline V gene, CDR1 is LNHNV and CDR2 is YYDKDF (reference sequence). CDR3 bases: TGTGCCACCAGCAGAGATCCTAGGGGCCCTACCTACAATGAGCAGTTCTTC. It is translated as CATSRDPRGPTYNEQFF.

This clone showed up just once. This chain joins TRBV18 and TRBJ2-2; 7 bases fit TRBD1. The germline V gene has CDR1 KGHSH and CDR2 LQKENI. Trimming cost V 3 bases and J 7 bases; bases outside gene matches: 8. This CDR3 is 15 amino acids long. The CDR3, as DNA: TGTGCCAGCTCACCCCTGACAGGGAAAGGCGGGGAGCTGTTTTTT. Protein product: CASSPLTGKGGELFF.

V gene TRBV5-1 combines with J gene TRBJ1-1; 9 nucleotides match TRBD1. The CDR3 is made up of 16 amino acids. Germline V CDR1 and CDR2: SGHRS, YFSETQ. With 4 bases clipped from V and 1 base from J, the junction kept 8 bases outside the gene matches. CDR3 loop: CASSPRQGVTNTEAFF. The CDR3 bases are TGCGCCAGCAGCCCTAGACAGGGGGTGACGAACACTGAAGCTTTCTTT.

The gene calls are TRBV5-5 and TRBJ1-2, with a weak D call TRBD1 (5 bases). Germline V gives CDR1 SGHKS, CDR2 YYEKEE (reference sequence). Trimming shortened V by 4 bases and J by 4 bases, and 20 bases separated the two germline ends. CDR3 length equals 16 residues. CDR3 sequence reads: CASSVTQGRRSYGYTF. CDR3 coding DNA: TGTGCCAGCAGCGTAACCCAGGGAAGGCGAAGCTATGGCTACACCTTC.

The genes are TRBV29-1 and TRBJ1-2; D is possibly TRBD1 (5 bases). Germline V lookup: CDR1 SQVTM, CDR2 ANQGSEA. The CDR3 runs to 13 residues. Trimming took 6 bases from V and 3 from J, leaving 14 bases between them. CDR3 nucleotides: TGCAGCGTGCAGGGTGGTGCGTACTATGGCTACACCTTC. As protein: CSVQGGAYYGYTF.

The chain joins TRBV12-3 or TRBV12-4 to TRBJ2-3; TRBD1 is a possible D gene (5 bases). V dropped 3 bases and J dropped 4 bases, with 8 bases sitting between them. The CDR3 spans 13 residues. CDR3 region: CASSFGAADTQYF. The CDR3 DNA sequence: TGTGCCAGCAGTTTTGGGGCCGCAGATACGCAGTATTTT.

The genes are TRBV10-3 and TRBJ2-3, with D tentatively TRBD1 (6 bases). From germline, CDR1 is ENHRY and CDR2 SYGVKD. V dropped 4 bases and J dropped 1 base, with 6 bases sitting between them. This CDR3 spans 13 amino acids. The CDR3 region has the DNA TGTGCCATCAGTGGACAGGGCACAGATACGCAGTATTTT. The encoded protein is CAISGQGTDTQYF.

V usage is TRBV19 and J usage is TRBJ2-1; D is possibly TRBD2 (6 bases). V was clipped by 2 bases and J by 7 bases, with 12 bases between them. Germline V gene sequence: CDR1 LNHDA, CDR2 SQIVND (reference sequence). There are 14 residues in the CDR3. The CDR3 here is CASSITSRKNEQFF. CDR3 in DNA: TGTGCCAGTAGTATAACTAGCCGGAAAAATGAGCAGTTCTTC.

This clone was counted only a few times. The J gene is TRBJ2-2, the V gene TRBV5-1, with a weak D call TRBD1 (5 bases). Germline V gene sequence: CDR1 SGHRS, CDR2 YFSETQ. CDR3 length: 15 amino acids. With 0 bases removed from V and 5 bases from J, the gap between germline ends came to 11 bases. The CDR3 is CASSLAGHTTGELFF. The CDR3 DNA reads TGCGCCAGCAGCTTGGCCGGACACACTACCGGGGAGCTGTTTTTT.

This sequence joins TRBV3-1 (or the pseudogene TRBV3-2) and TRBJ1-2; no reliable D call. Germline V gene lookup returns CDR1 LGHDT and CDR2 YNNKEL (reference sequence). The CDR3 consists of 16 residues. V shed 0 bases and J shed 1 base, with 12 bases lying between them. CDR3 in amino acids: CASSQEGTRINYGYTF. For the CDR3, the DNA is TGTGCCAGCAGCCAAGAAGGTACCAGGATTAACTATGGCTACACCTTC.

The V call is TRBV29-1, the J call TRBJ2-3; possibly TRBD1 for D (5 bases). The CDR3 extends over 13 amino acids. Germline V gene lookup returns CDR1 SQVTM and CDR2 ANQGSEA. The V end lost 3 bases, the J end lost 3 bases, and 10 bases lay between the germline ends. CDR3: CSVDREVTDTQYF. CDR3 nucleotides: TGCAGCGTTGACAGGGAAGTGACAGATACGCAGTATTTT.

CDR3 in DNA: TGTGCCACCAGCACCAGGGGCGGCAATCAGCCCCAGCATTTT. Its translation is CATSTRGGNQPQHF. This chain links TRBV15 with TRBJ1-5, with D maybe TRBD1 (6 bases). Trimming removed 4 bases at V and 2 bases at J, with 9 bases between. This CDR3 is built from 14 residues. The germline V gene has CDR1 LNHNV and CDR2 YYDKDF (reference sequence).

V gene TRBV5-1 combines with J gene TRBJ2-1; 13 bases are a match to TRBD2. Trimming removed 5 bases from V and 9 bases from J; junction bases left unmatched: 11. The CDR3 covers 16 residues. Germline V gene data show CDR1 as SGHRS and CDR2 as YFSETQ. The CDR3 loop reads CASSYGLAGVSGEQFF. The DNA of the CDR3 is TGCGCCAGCAGTTATGGACTAGCGGGAGTCAGCGGTGAGCAGTTCTTC.

In nucleotides, the CDR3 is TGTGCCAGCAGTCCGGTAGCGGGAAGCACAGATACGCAGTATTTT. Its translation is CASSPVAGSTDTQYF. This chain links TRBV2 with TRBJ2-3; the match to TRBD2 covers 8 bases. The CDR3 length is 15 residues. The V gene end was trimmed by 5 bases and the J gene end by 0 bases; junction bases not matched to a gene: 4. CDR1 is SNHLY and CDR2 is FYNNEI in the germline V gene. The whole variable domain, remainder taken from reference TRBV2 and TRBJ2-3, is EPEVTQTPSHQVTQMGQEVILRCVPISNHLYFYWYRQILGQKVEFLVSFYNNEISEKSEIFDDQFSVERPDGSNFTLKIRSTKLEDSAMYFCASSPVAGSTDTQYFGPGTRLTVL.

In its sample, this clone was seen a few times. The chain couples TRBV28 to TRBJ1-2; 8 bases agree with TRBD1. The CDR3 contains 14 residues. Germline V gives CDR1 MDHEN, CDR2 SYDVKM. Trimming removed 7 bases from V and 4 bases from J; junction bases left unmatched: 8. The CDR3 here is CASIGQGLPYGYTF. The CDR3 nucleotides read TGTGCCAGCATTGGACAGGGACTGCCCTATGGCTACACCTTC.

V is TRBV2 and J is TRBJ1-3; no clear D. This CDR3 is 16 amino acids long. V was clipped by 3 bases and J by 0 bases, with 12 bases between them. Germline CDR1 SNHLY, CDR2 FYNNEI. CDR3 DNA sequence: TGTGCCAGCAGTGAGGAAGGACTCATCTCTGGAAACACCATATATTTT. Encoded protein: CASSEEGLISGNTIYF.

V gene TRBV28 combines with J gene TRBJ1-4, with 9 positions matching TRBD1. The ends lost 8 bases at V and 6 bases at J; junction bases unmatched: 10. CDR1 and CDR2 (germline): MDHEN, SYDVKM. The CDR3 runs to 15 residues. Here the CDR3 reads CASGPYRGQDEKLFF. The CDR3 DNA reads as TGTGCCAGCGGGCCATACAGGGGGCAGGATGAAAAACTGTTTTTT.

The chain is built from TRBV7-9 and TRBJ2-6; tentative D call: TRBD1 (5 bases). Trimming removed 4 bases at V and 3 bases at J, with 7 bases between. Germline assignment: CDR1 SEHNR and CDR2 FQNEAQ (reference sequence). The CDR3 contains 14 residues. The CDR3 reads CASSSQGGANVLTF. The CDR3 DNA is TGTGCCAGCAGCTCCCAGGGTGGGGCCAACGTCCTGACTTTC.

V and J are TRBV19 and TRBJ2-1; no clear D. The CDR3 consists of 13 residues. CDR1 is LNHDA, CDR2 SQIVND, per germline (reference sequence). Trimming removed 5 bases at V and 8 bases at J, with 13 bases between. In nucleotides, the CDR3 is TGTGCCAGTAGTGTATCGTTGTTAGATGAGCAGTTCTTC. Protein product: CASSVSLLDEQFF.

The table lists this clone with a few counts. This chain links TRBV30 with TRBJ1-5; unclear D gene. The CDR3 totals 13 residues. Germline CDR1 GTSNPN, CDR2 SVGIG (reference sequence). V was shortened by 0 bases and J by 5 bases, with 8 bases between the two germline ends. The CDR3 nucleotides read TGTGCCTGGAGTGTACAATCCGATCAGCCCCAGCATTTT. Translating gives CAWSVQSDQPQHF.

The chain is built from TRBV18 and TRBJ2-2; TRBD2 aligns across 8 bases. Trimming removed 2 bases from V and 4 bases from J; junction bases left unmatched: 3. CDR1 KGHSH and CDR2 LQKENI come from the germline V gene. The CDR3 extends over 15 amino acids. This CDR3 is CASSPGLAGTGELFF. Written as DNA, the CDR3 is TGTGCCAGCTCACCAGGCCTAGCGGGCACCGGGGAGCTGTTTTTT.

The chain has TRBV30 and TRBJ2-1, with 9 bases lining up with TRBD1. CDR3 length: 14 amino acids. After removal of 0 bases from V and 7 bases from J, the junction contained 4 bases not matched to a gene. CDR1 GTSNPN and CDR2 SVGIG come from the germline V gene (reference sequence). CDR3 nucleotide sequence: TGTGCCTGGAGTGTCGGGACAGGGATGAATGAGCAGTTCTTC. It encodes CAWSVGTGMNEQFF.

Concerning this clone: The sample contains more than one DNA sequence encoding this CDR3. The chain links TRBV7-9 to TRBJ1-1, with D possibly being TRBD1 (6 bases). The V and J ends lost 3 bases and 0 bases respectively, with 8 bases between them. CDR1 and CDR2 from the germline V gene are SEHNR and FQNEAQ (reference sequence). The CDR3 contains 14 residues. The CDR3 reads CASSLGAMNTEAFF. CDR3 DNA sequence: TGTGCCAGCAGCTTGGGGGCTATGAACACTGAAGCTTTCTTT.

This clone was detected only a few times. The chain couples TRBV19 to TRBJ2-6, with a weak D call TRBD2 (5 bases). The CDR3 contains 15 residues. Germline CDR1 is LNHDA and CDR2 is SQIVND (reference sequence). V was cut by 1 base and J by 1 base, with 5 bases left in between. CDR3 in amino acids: CASSIGESGANVLTF. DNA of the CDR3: TGTGCCAGTAGTATAGGGGAGTCTGGGGCCAACGTCCTGACTTTC.

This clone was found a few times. The CDR3 loop is CASNTGTDPLETQYF. In nucleotides, the CDR3 is TGTGCCAGTAATACAGGGACCGATCCTTTGGAGACCCAGTACTTC. The chain links TRBV19 to TRBJ2-5, with TRBD1 as a possible D gene (6 bases). Trimming removed 7 bases from V and 5 bases from J, with 20 bases in between. The CDR3 contains 15 residues. Germline CDR1 LNHDA, CDR2 SQIVND (reference sequence).